Presented here are 29 T cell receptor beta chains from one specimen sequenced in a study of blood T cells in healthy people across ages. The authors ran a second PCR of about 6 to 11 cycles using a sample-barcoded 5' primer and a J-beta primer mix. TCRdb ran MiXCR on the 5' RACE reads and lists one entry per CDR3 protein. Of 780,000 or so distinct CDR3 sequences in the sample, approximately 25% were seen once. These same records also appear under a second study, on T cells of mothers and their children.

Source material: blood. These receptors originate from a boy younger than 18 in good health.

This clonotype has at least ten counts. The gene calls are TRBV15 and TRBJ2-7, with D perhaps matching TRBD1 (5 bases). There are 13 residues in the CDR3. CDR1 is LNHNV, CDR2 YYDKDF, per germline (reference sequence). The V end lost 0 bases, the J end lost 10 bases, and 13 bases lay between the germline ends. The CDR3 sequence: CATSRDRLGLQYF. Written as DNA, the CDR3 is TGTGCCACCAGCAGAGACCGCCTGGGGCTCCAGTACTTC.

The chain links TRBV7-2 to TRBJ2-7, with 7 bases fitting TRBD1. This CDR3 spans 16 amino acids. Trimming took 1 base from V and 4 from J; bases not matched to a gene: 10. Germline V lookup: CDR1 SGHTA, CDR2 FQGNSA. The CDR3 sequence: CASSLELQGGRYEQYF. Written as DNA, the CDR3 is TGTGCCAGCAGCTTAGAGCTCCAAGGGGGCCGATACGAGCAGTACTTC.

This clonotype came up many times. The V call is TRBV6-2 or TRBV6-3, the J call TRBJ2-1; 13 bases are a match to TRBD2. This CDR3 contains 17 residues. V trimming: 5 bases; J trimming: 4 bases; junction bases outside the gene matches: 8. Germline loops: CDR1 MNHEY, CDR2 SVGEGT. The CDR3 here is CASSNPGLAGRYNEQFF. The CDR3 DNA reads TGTGCCAGCAGTAACCCGGGACTAGCGGGGCGGTACAATGAGCAGTTCTTC.

The chain is built from TRBV27 and TRBJ2-5; D may be TRBD1 (7 bases). The tail of the sequence fits TRBJ2-7 better, so the J call may be wrong. CDR3 length: 14 residues. Germline V gene sequence: CDR1 MNHEY, CDR2 SMNVEV (reference sequence). Written as DNA, the CDR3 is TGTGCCAGCAGTTTACAGGGGGAGGCCTACGAGCAGTACTTC. It yields the protein CASSLQGEAYEQYF.

This clonotype was counted between two and nine times. The chain combines TRBV14 with TRBJ2-1, with D possibly being TRBD2 (9 bases). The V and J ends lost 10 bases and 3 bases respectively, with 37 bases between them. This CDR3 is 21 amino acids long. CDR1 and CDR2 (germline): SGHDN, FVKESK. In nucleotides, the CDR3 is TGTGCCATCACTCTGACAGGGGCTGGGACTAGCCGAGGTGAGCTCTACAATGAGCAGTTCTTC. As protein: CAITLTGAGTSRGELYNEQFF. The variable domain in full, with the rest retrieved from reference TRBV14 and TRBJ2-1, is EAGVTQFPSHSVIEKGQTVTLRCDPISGHDNLYWYRRVMGKEIKFLLHFVKESKQDESGMPNNRFLAERTGGTYSTLKVQPAELEDSGVYFCAITLTGAGTSRGELYNEQFFGPGTRLTVL.

This clonotype was seen more than once but under ten times. The chain recombines TRBV29-1 with TRBJ2-5; the D gene is possibly TRBD2 (6 bases). The J call may be in error: the DNA end matches TRBJ2-7 better. The V gene's germline CDR1 is SQVTM and CDR2 ANQGSEA. This CDR3 is built from 12 residues. CDR3 residues: CSVGEEGYEQYF. DNA for the CDR3: TGCAGCGTTGGGGAGGAGGGCTACGAGCAGTACTTC.

V usage is TRBV6-2 or TRBV6-3 and J usage is TRBJ1-1; weak D call: TRBD1 (5 bases). This CDR3 spans 13 amino acids. In germline, CDR1 is MNHEY, CDR2 SVGEGT. V was cut by 11 bases and J by 4 bases, with 17 bases left in between. The CDR3 reads CAGVRQGGTEAFF. Here the CDR3 DNA reads TGTGCCGGGGTCAGGCAGGGAGGCACTGAAGCTTTCTTT.

This chain joins TRBV7-2 and TRBJ2-5, with TRBD1 matching over 9 bases. Germline V gene lookup returns CDR1 SGHTA and CDR2 FQGNSA. The CDR3 length is 16 residues. The V gene end was trimmed by 3 bases and the J gene end by 2 bases; junction bases not matched to a gene: 7. The CDR3 DNA is TGTGCCAGCAGCTTGAGAGACAGGGGGAGGCAAGAGACCCAGTACTTC. Its translation: CASSLRDRGRQETQYF.

This clonotype was seen many times. The V and J genes are TRBV9 and TRBJ2-5; TRBD2 matches at 11 bases. Per germline, CDR1 SGDLS and CDR2 YYNGEE. V lost 4 bases and J lost 3; bases outside the gene matches: 8. The length of the CDR3 is 16 residues. The CDR3, as DNA: TGTGCCAGCAGCCCTCCGACTAGCGGGAATAAAGAGACCCAGTACTTC. The encoded protein is CASSPPTSGNKETQYF.

The V call is TRBV7-2, the J call TRBJ2-1; 9 positions match TRBD2. This CDR3 contains 15 residues. The germline V gene has CDR1 SGHTA and CDR2 FQGNSA. The J segment lost 2 bases and the V segment lost 5 bases, leaving 4 bases of the junction unmatched. The CDR3 DNA follows: TGTGCCAGCAGCCTTAGCGGGAGCCCCTACAATGAGCAGTTCTTC. The encoded protein is CASSLSGSPYNEQFF.

This sequence joins TRBV7-2 and TRBJ2-3; D is uncertain. V lost 1 base, J lost 0 bases, and 8 bases lay in between. Germline-derived CDR1 and CDR2 are SGHTA and FQGNSA. This CDR3 has 15 amino acids. CDR3 protein: CASSLVSTSTDTQYF. As DNA, the CDR3 is TGTGCCAGCAGCTTAGTCTCAACCAGCACAGATACGCAGTATTTT. Full variable domain (missing parts from reference TRBV7-2 and TRBJ2-3): GAGVSQSPSNKVTEKGKDVELRCDPISGHTALYWYRQSLGQGLEFLIYFQGNSAPDKSGLPSDRFSAERTGGSVSTLTIQRTQQEDSAVYLCASSLVSTSTDTQYFGPGTRLTVL.

The rearrangement joins TRBV28 to TRBJ2-3; D is undetermined. The CDR3 loop spans 14 amino acids. CDR1 is MDHEN and CDR2 is SYDVKM in the germline V gene. V was clipped by 5 bases and J by 1 base, with 10 bases between them. CDR3 nucleotides: TGTGCCAGCAGTCTACCTGACGGCACAGATACGCAGTATTTT. Protein sequence: CASSLPDGTDTQYF.

The chain employs TRBV28 and TRBJ2-7; no firm D call. The CDR3 has 13 amino acids. Germline V gene lookup returns CDR1 MDHEN and CDR2 SYDVKM. The germline V and J ends were trimmed by 3 bases and 5 bases, with 11 bases remaining between them. This chain's CDR3 is CASSLQVGHEQYF. The DNA of the CDR3 is TGTGCCAGCAGTTTGCAGGTCGGTCACGAGCAGTACTTC. The whole variable domain, filled in from reference TRBV28 and TRBJ2-7, reads DVKVTQSSRYLVKRTGEKVFLECVQDMDHENMFWYRQDPGLGLRLIYFSYDVKMKEKGDIPEGYSVSREKKERFSLILESASTNQTSMYLCASSLQVGHEQYFGPGTRLTVT.

The gene calls are TRBV4-3 and TRBJ1-6, with 7 bases aligning to TRBD1. Germline CDR1 reads LGHNA; CDR2 reads YSLEER. The CDR3 runs 17 residues. After removal of 0 bases from V and 3 bases from J, the junction contained 5 bases not matched to a gene. CDR3 DNA: TGCGCCAGCAGCCAAGATTCTCCAGGGGGCTATAATTCACCCCTCCACTTT. Protein: CASSQDSPGGYNSPLHF.

The chain employs TRBV10-3 and TRBJ2-1; TRBD1 matches 8 bases. The germline gives CDR1 ENHRY, CDR2 SYGVKD. This CDR3 is built from 14 residues. V lost 10 bases and J lost 5; bases outside the gene matches: 10. CDR3 amino acids: CATLGQGRDNEQFF. The CDR3 DNA reads TGTGCCACGTTAGGACAGGGTCGGGACAATGAGCAGTTCTTC.

In its sample, this clonotype was seen a few times. The J gene is TRBJ2-1, the V gene TRBV9; D unresolved. The length of the CDR3 is 16 residues. V was pared by 2 bases and J by 9 bases, with 21 bases between. The germline V gene has CDR1 SGDLS and CDR2 YYNGEE. The CDR3 protein is CASSVLWQSLWREQFF. The CDR3 coding sequence is TGTGCCAGCAGCGTCCTGTGGCAGAGCTTGTGGCGTGAGCAGTTCTTC. Together with reference TRBV9 and TRBJ2-1, the CDR3 gives the full variable domain: DSGVTQTPKHLITATGQRVTLRCSPRSGDLSVYWYQQSLDQGLQFLIQYYNGEERAKGNILERFSAQQFPDLHSELNLSSLELGDSALYFCASSVLWQSLWREQFFGPGTRLTVL.

In this sample, this clonotype turned up a few times. J is TRBJ2-5 and V is TRBV29-1; the D is unclear. The J call may be faulty, since TRBJ2-1 better matches the DNA end. Germline V gene sequence: CDR1 SQVTM, CDR2 ANQGSEA. The CDR3 runs to 10 residues. The CDR3 DNA sequence: TGCAGCGCGGCTCATGGTGAGCAGTTCTTC. The encoded protein is CSAAHGEQFF.

This chain uses TRBV12-3 or TRBV12-4 with TRBJ2-3; 7 nucleotides align to TRBD2. The CDR3 runs to 14 residues. The J segment lost 5 bases and the V segment lost 5 bases, leaving 7 bases of the junction unmatched. In nucleotides, the CDR3 is TGTGCCAGCAGTCCCCGACTAGCAGGAGATACGCAGTATTTT. Residues: CASSPRLAGDTQYF.

Remarks on this clonotype: A single base separates this from a much larger clone, so it may be a read error. Lacking the conserved final phenylalanine or tryptophan, this CDR3 likely reflects a read error. The V and J genes are TRBV27 and TRBJ1-5; 7 bases fit TRBD1. Looked up from germline, CDR1 is MNHEY and CDR2 is SMNVEV (reference sequence). Germline trimming cut 6 bases from V and 2 bases from J; bases unmatched to any gene: 7. The CDR3 loop spans 15 amino acids. Written as DNA, the CDR3 is TGTGCCAGCAGCCCCGACAGGGCTGGCAATCAGCCCCAGCATCTT. Amino acid sequence: CASSPDRAGNQPQHL.

This clonotype was found a few times. The chain carries TRBV25-1 and TRBJ1-3, with D hard to call. Trimming removed 6 bases from V and 2 bases from J, with 17 bases in between. Per the germline V gene, CDR1 is MGHDK and CDR2 is SYGVNS. The CDR3 spans 16 residues. The CDR3 DNA reads as TGTGCCAGCAGCGACCCCCGCGGCAGCGCTGGAAACACCATATATTTT. This sequence encodes CASSDPRGSAGNTIYF.

This clonotype was found a few times. This rearrangement joins TRBV5-6 to TRBJ2-5; the match to TRBD2 covers 9 bases. The CDR3 length is 14 residues. The ends lost 3 bases at V and 5 bases at J; junction bases unmatched: 5. Germline lookup yields CDR1 SGHDT and CDR2 YYEEEE. The CDR3 loop reads CASSYASGMETQYF. The CDR3 nucleotides read TGTGCCAGCAGCTACGCTAGCGGGATGGAGACCCAGTACTTC.

The gene calls are TRBV28 and TRBJ2-7, with 8 bases identical to TRBD1. Looked up from germline, CDR1 is MDHEN and CDR2 is SYDVKM. V trimming: 6 bases; J trimming: 5 bases; junction bases outside the gene matches: 15. This CDR3 is built from 16 residues. CDR3 DNA sequence: TGTGCCAGCAGGAAGACAGGGGTAGGGCGACTTAACGAGCAGTACTTC. Translated, it gives CASRKTGVGRLNEQYF.

The CDR3 is CASSPAGQGYGYTF. CDR3 coding DNA: TGTGCCAGCAGCCCTGCCGGACAGGGTTATGGCTACACCTTC. The rearrangement links TRBV4-2 to TRBJ1-2; 8 nucleotides agree with TRBD1. The V gene end was trimmed by 4 bases and the J gene end by 5 bases; junction bases not matched to a gene: 6. In germline, CDR1 is LGHNA, CDR2 YNFKEQ. CDR3 size: 14 residues.

In its sample, this clonotype was seen a few times. This sequence joins TRBV6-5 and TRBJ2-1, with 10 bases that match TRBD2. Germline trimming cut 6 bases from V and 4 bases from J; bases unmatched to any gene: 6. The germline CDR1 and CDR2 sequences are MNHEY and SVGAGI. The CDR3 has 15 amino acids. The CDR3 spells CASRTLAGEYNEQFF. The CDR3 nucleotides read TGTGCCAGCAGAACCCTAGCGGGAGAATACAATGAGCAGTTCTTC.

The chain recombines TRBV6-5 with TRBJ2-3; TRBD1 aligns across 7 bases. Germline CDR1 is MNHEY and CDR2 is SVGAGI. The J segment lost 5 bases and the V segment lost 8 bases, leaving 10 bases of the junction unmatched. The CDR3 has 14 amino acids. CDR3 region: CASDKTGSGDTQYF. In DNA form, the CDR3 reads TGTGCCAGCGATAAGACAGGGTCGGGAGATACGCAGTATTTT.

The chain is built from TRBV20-1 and TRBJ2-7; 7 bases match TRBD1. The germline CDR1 and CDR2 sequences are DFQATT and SNEGSKA (reference sequence). The CDR3 loop spans 13 amino acids. Unmatched junction bases numbered 5, after V lost 2 bases and J lost 4 bases. The CDR3 DNA follows: TGCAGTGCTAGATATACAGGGGCGTACGAGCAGTACTTC. This gives the protein CSARYTGAYEQYF.

The V and J genes are TRBV20-1 and TRBJ2-7, with D unclear. V was trimmed by 5 bases and J by 9 bases, leaving 14 bases between them. The CDR3 sequence is 11 residues long. The germline V gene encodes CDR1 DFQATT and CDR2 SNEGSKA (reference sequence). Here the CDR3 reads CSALTGVGQYF. CDR3 in DNA: TGCAGTGCTCTTACTGGGGTCGGGCAGTACTTC.

This chain links TRBV7-2 with TRBJ2-3; the D is unclear. CDR3 length: 13 residues. Germline values: CDR1 SGHTA, CDR2 FQGNSA. The V and J ends lost 5 bases and 2 bases respectively, with 8 bases between them. For the CDR3, the DNA is TGTGCCAGCAGCCCAGAATTCACAGATACGCAGTATTTT. This gives the protein CASSPEFTDTQYF.

This clonotype was found a few times. This rearrangement joins TRBV5-1 to TRBJ2-7, with TRBD1 matching over 7 bases. The ends lost 0 bases at V and 0 bases at J; junction bases unmatched: 15. The CDR3 consists of 19 residues. Germline lookup yields CDR1 SGHRS and CDR2 YFSETQ. The CDR3 nucleotides are TGCGCCAGCAGCTTGGCTGACGGAAAGGACAGGATGGTCTCCTACGAGCAGTACTTC. Translation: CASSLADGKDRMVSYEQYF.